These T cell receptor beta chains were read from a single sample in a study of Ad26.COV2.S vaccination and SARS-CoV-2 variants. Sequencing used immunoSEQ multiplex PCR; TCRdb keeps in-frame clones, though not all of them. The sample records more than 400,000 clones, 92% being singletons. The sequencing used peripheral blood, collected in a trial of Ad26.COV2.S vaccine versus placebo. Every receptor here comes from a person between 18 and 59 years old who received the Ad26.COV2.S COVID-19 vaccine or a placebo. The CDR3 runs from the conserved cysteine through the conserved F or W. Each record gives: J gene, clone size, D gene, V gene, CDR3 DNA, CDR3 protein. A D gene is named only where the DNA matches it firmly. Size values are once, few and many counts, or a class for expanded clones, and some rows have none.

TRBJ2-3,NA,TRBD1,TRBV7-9,TGTGCCAGCAGCTTAGGCCGGACAGGGGGTCCAGATACGCAGTATTTT,CASSLGRTGGPDTQYF
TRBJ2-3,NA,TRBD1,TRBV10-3,TGTGCCATCAGTGAGAAGGGGGCCCACACAGATACGCAGTATTTT,CAISEKGAHTDTQYF
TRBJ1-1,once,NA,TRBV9,TGTGCCAGCAGCGTAGAATCCGGGGGCGGTGAAGCTTTCTTT,CASSVESGGGEAFF
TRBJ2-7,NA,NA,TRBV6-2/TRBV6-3,TGTGCCAGCAGTTTATCCGGGACCAGGGCCCACGAGCAGTACTTC,CASSLSGTRAHEQYF
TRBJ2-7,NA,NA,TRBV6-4,TGTGCCAGTCGTCCCGGCCACTTCTCCTACGAGCAGTACTTC,CASRPGHFSYEQYF
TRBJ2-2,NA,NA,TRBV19,TGTGCCAGTAGTATCGCCCTAAAGACTAGTCCCGGGGAGCTGTTTTTT,CASSIALKTSPGELFF
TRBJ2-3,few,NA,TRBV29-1,TGCAGCGTTCGAATCACAGGGATAGAGGCTACGCAGTATTTT,CSVRITGIEATQYF
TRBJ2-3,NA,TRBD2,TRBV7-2,TGTGCCAGCAGCTTAGCGCGGTTTTCTAGCGGGGTTACAGATACGCAGTATTTT,CASSLARFSSGVTDTQYF
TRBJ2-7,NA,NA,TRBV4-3,TGCGCCAGCAGCCAGCGGGGTAATCCCTACGAGCAGTACTTC,CASSQRGNPYEQYF
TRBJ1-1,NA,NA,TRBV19,TGTGCCAGTAGTATGCAGGGACCTCCGTATGGGAACACTGAAGCTTTCTTT,CASSMQGPPYGNTEAFF
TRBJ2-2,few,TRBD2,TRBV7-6,TGTGCCAGCAGCCCACAATCTAGCGGAGGTACCGGGGAGCTGTTTTTT,CASSPQSSGGTGELFF
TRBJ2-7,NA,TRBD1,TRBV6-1,TGTGCCAGCAGTGAAAGGCCACAGGGGGCTTCCTACGAGCAGTACTTC,CASSERPQGASYEQYF
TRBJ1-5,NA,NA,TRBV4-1,TGCGCCAGCAGCCAAGATATGGTGAGTCAGCCCCAGCATTTT,CASSQDMVSQPQHF
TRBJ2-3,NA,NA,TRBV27,TGTGCCAGCAGTCAATCTTCAGGGGATACGCAGTATTTT,CASSQSSGDTQYF
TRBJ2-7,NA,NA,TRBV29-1,TGCAGCGTTGGCCGACAGAGCTCCTACGAGCAGTACTTC,CSVGRQSSYEQYF
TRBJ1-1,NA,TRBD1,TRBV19,TGTGCCGCGACAAGAGGACAGGGGGCGCGTGGAGAGAACACTGAAGCTTTCTTT,CAATRGQGARGENTEAFF
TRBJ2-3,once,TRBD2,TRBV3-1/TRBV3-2,TGTGCCAGCAGCCCTACGGGGACTAGCGGGGCGGATACGCAGTATTTT,CASSPTGTSGADTQYF
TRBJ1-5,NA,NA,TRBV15,TGTGCCACCAGCAGAGATAGCGAGGTAGGCGGCCAGCCCCAGCATTTT,CATSRDSEVGGQPQHF
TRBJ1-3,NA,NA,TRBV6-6,TGTGCCAGCAGTCGCGATAGTGGAAACACCATATATTTT,CASSRDSGNTIYF
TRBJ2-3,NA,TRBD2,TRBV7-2,TGTGCCAGCAGCTTAGTAGGGCTAGCGGGGGCCACTAGCACAGATACGCAGTATTTT,CASSLVGLAGATSTDTQYF
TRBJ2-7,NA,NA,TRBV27,TGTGCCAGCATAGGACGGGTTGGCGAGCAGTACTTC,CASIGRVGEQYF
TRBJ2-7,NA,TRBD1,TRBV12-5,TGTGCTAGTGGTTTGGTCCAGGGGGTGGCTTCCTACGAGCAGTACTTC,CASGLVQGVASYEQYF
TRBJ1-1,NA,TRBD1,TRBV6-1,TGTGCCAGCAGTGAGTGGCCCCGGACAGGGGCCATGAACACTGAAGCTTTCTTT,CASSEWPRTGAMNTEAFF
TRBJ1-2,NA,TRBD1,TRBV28,TGTGCCAGCAGTTCCACAGGGGATTGCTATGGCTACACCTTC,CASSSTGDCYGYTF
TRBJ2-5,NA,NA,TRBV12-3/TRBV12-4,TGTGCCAGCAGTCTCCGACAGGAGACCCAGTACTTC,CASSLRQETQYF
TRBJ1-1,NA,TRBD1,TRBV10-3,TGTGCCATCAGGGAAGGGACAGGTTGGGGTATGAACACTGAAGCTTTCTTT,CAIREGTGWGMNTEAFF
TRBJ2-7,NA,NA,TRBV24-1,TGTGCCACCAGTGCCACGGTTGGGGGAAGCTACGAGCAGTACTTC,CATSATVGGSYEQYF
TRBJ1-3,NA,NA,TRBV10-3,TGTGCCATCGGGGCAGGGGCTGGCGGAAACACCATATATTTT,CAIGAGAGGNTIYF
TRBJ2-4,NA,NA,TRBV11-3,TGTGCCAGCAGCGAACGAGGGTCTGGCATTCAGTACTTC,CASSERGSGIQYF
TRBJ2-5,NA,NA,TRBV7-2,TGTGCCAGCAGCTCTCTAGCCGCCAGAGAGACCCAGTACTTC,CASSSLAARETQYF
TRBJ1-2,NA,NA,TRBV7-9,TGTGCCAGCAGCTTGGGGGGAAACTATGGCTACACCTTC,CASSLGGNYGYTF
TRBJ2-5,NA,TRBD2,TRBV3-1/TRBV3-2,TGTGCCAGCAGCCAAGATAGGGGACTAGCAGGCGAGACCCAGTACTTC,CASSQDRGLAGETQYF
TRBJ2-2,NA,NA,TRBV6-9,TGTGCCAGCAGTTATCCGTCAGGAAGGGTAGGCCCCGGGGAGCTGTTTTTT,CASSYPSGRVGPGELFF
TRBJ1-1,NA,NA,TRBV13,TGTGCCAGCAGCTTATCTCCCCTGAACACTGAAGCTTTCTTT,CASSLSPLNTEAFF
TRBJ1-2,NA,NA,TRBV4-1,TGCGCCAGCAGCCAAGGGCGGGGCAGGAATGGCTACACCTTC,CASSQGRGRNGYTF